This is a list of T cell receptor beta chains from one sample in a study of blood T cell repertoires in COVID-19. Clones were read by immunoSEQ multiplex PCR, and TCRdb kept only the in-frame ones, dropping some. The profile shows roughly 140,000 clones, more than 75% of them singletons. Sample: peripheral blood. The receptors were gathered from a man between 65 and 79 years old with acute or convalescent COVID-19. Each CDR3 is given with its conserved first and last residue. A D gene is named only where the DNA matches it firmly. Clone size is not always given. Where it is, it says once, few, many or a class for expanded clones.

CDR3	DNA	V	D	J	size
CASRPRDRGRVSVSNEKLFF	TGTGCCAGTAGGCCGAGGGACAGGGGGCGAGTATCGGTTTCTAATGAAAAACTGTTTTTT	TRBV19	TRBD1	TRBJ1-4	once
CASGPVPGQGNTEAFF	TGTGCTAGTGGTCCAGTCCCGGGACAGGGGAACACTGAAGCTTTCTTT	TRBV12-5	TRBD1	TRBJ1-1	-
CASSLAGGSYGEQFF	TGCGCCAGCAGCTTGGCCGGAGGTAGCTATGGTGAGCAGTTCTTC	TRBV5-1	-	TRBJ2-1	-
CASSDSSGGPYNEQFF	TGTGCCAGCAGTGACTCGTCGGGGGGCCCCTACAATGAGCAGTTCTTC	TRBV6-4	-	TRBJ2-1	-
CASVWAYNQPQHF	TGTGCCAGCGTATGGGCTTACAATCAGCCCCAGCATTTT	TRBV28	-	TRBJ1-5	few
CASSATGGSYNEQFF	TGTGCCAGCAGCGCCACAGGGGGCTCCTACAATGAGCAGTTCTTC	TRBV9	TRBD1	TRBJ2-1	-
CASAQTVNTEAFF	TGTGCCAGCGCACAGACAGTTAACACTGAAGCTTTCTTT	TRBV28	-	TRBJ1-1	-
CASRATGGTREQYF	TGTGCCAGCAGGGCGACAGGGGGCACCCGCGAGCAGTACTTC	TRBV28	TRBD1	TRBJ2-7	-
CASSEALDSHQPQHF	TGTGCCAGCAGTGAAGCGCTGGACTCTCATCAGCCCCAGCATTTT	TRBV6-1	-	TRBJ1-5	-
CAWSAGLAGLLAKNIQYF	TGTGCCTGGAGTGCCGGACTAGCGGGGTTACTAGCCAAAAACATTCAGTACTTC	TRBV30	TRBD2	TRBJ2-4	-
CASSLGDTSYYGYTF	TGCGCCAGCAGCTTGGGGGACACCTCGTACTATGGCTACACCTTC	TRBV5-1	-	TRBJ1-2	-
CATSRGVEKKSYEQYF	TGTGCCACCAGCAGAGGAGTTGAAAAGAAATCCTACGAGCAGTACTTC	TRBV15	-	TRBJ2-7	-
CASSQDGPGIYNSPLHF	TGCGCCAGCAGCCAAGATGGGCCCGGGATTTATAATTCACCCCTCCACTTT	TRBV4-1	-	TRBJ1-6	-
CASSGRTGSNTGELFF	TGTGCCAGCAGCGGCCGGACAGGCTCGAACACCGGGGAGCTGTTTTTT	TRBV9	TRBD1	TRBJ2-2	-
CASSESGELNTQYF	TGCGCCAGCAGTGAGTCAGGGGAACTCAATACGCAGTATTTT	TRBV10-1	-	TRBJ2-3	-
CASSLGSPQVGWGAYEQYF	TGTGCCAGCAGCTTGGGGTCCCCTCAGGTGGGGTGGGGGGCCTACGAGCAGTACTTC	TRBV5-6	-	TRBJ2-7	-
CASSFGTAYGYTF	TGTGCCAGCAGTTTTGGGACAGCCTATGGCTACACCTTC	TRBV12-3/TRBV12-4	TRBD1	TRBJ1-2	-
CASSYSGTGSLHF	TGTGCCAGCAGTTATTCCGGGACAGGTTCCCTCCACTTT	TRBV6-5	TRBD1	TRBJ1-6	-
CASRGTSETQYF	TGTGCCAGTCGGGGGACCTCAGAGACCCAGTACTTC	TRBV7-8	-	TRBJ2-5	-
CASSLAGGSSYEQYF	TGCGCCAGCAGCTTGGCCGGGGGGAGCTCCTACGAGCAGTACTTC	TRBV5-1	TRBD2	TRBJ2-7	-
CASSPSGTGDHYEQYF	TGTGCCAGCAGTCCCTCTGGGACAGGGGACCATTACGAGCAGTACTTC	TRBV28	TRBD1	TRBJ2-7	-
CASSLEGGAYTGELFF	TGCGCCAGCAGCTTGGAAGGGGGCGCGTACACCGGGGAGCTGTTTTTT	TRBV5-1	TRBD1	TRBJ2-2	once
CAISAGSDGYTF	TGTGCCATCAGTGCCGGAAGCGATGGCTACACCTTC	TRBV10-3	-	TRBJ1-2	-
CSVRTGGGYNEQFF	TGCAGCGTTCGCACAGGGGGCGGCTACAATGAGCAGTTCTTC	TRBV29-1	TRBD1	TRBJ2-1	once
CASSADRVNYGYTF	TGTGCCAGCAGCGCCGATCGGGTGAACTATGGCTACACCTTC	TRBV9	-	TRBJ1-2	-
CATSDPGGSSYNEQFF	TGTGCCACCAGTGACCCAGGTGGCAGCTCCTACAATGAGCAGTTCTTC	TRBV24-1	-	TRBJ2-1	-
CASSQGSGDGNQPQHF	TGTGCCAGCAGCCAAGGATCGGGAGATGGCAATCAGCCCCAGCATTTT	TRBV3-1/TRBV3-2	-	TRBJ1-5	-
CASRGVGQGSNGSYNEQFF	TGCGCCAGCAGAGGAGTCGGACAGGGCTCTAACGGCTCCTACAATGAGCAGTTCTTC	TRBV5-1	TRBD1	TRBJ2-1	-
CSVEVGGGGEQYF	TGCAGCGTTGAAGTGGGAGGGGGTGGCGAGCAGTACTTC	TRBV29-1	-	TRBJ2-7	-
CASSLWASGIVLSYEQYF	TGTGCCAGCAGTTTATGGGCTAGCGGGATCGTACTTTCCTACGAGCAGTACTTC	TRBV28	TRBD2	TRBJ2-7	-
CATTSPPFEKAGVRENEQFF	TGTGCCACCACGTCCCCCCCATTTGAGAAAGCGGGAGTTAGGGAAAATGAGCAGTTCTTC	TRBV24-1	TRBD2	TRBJ2-1	-
CASSERDGGAKNIQYF	TGTGCCAGCAGTGAACGGGACGGGGGAGCCAAAAACATTCAGTACTTC	TRBV25-1	-	TRBJ2-4	-
CASARTSGGATDTQYF	TGTGCCAGCGCCAGAACTAGCGGGGGGGCTACAGATACGCAGTATTTT	TRBV6-4	TRBD2	TRBJ2-3	-
CASNSRGRDEKLFF	TGTGCCAGTAATAGCAGGGGGCGAGACGAAAAACTGTTTTTT	TRBV19	TRBD1	TRBJ1-4	once
CASSTLGSLYGYTF	TGTGCCAGCTCAACCTTGGGCAGCCTCTATGGCTACACCTTC	TRBV18	-	TRBJ1-2	-
CASHQQGAKNIQYF	TGTGCCAGTCATCAACAGGGAGCCAAAAACATTCAGTACTTC	TRBV19	-	TRBJ2-4	-
CASSLSGRGSTDTQYF	TGCGCCAGCAGCTTGTCCGGCAGGGGAAGCACAGATACGCAGTATTTT	TRBV5-1	-	TRBJ2-3	-
CASSAQGAEQFF	TGTGCCAGCAGCGCACAGGGAGCTGAGCAGTTCTTC	TRBV9	-	TRBJ2-1	-
CASSRGGGIYEQYF	TGTGCCAGCTCTCGGGGGGGAGGAATCTACGAGCAGTACTTC	TRBV5-4	TRBD2	TRBJ2-7	many
CASSQTGNQPQHF	TGTGCCAGCAGCCAGACAGGCAATCAGCCCCAGCATTTT	TRBV6-5	-	TRBJ1-5	-
CASSQDEAITGYTF	TGCGCCAGCAGCCAAGATGAGGCTATCACTGGCTACACCTTC	TRBV4-1	-	TRBJ1-2	-
CASGLGQVEGQPQHF	TGTGCTAGTGGTTTGGGACAGGTAGAAGGTCAGCCCCAGCATTTT	TRBV12-5	-	TRBJ1-5	-
CASSEGFTSGGRDTQYF	TGTGCCAGCAGTGAGGGATTCACTAGCGGGGGGCGAGATACGCAGTATTTT	TRBV2	TRBD2	TRBJ2-3	-
CASSLGQVGDYGYTF	TGCGCCAGCAGCTTGGGACAGGTTGGGGACTATGGCTACACCTTC	TRBV5-1	-	TRBJ1-2	few
CASSSREARGHTEAFF	TGTGCCAGCAGTTCCAGAGAGGCACGGGGTCACACTGAAGCTTTCTTT	TRBV28	-	TRBJ1-1	-
CASSEAWTPLQETQYF	TGTGCCAGCAGTGAAGCATGGACACCTTTACAAGAGACCCAGTACTTC	TRBV6-1	-	TRBJ2-5	once
CATRGPGETQYF	TGTGCCACCAGAGGACCGGGGGAGACCCAGTACTTC	TRBV19	-	TRBJ2-5	-
CASSLMGALNEKLFF	TGTGCCAGCAGCTTAATGGGGGCCCTTAATGAAAAACTGTTTTTT	TRBV7-8	-	TRBJ1-4	-
CASRDSGGVHEQFF	TGTGCCAGCAGGGATAGCGGGGGGGTACATGAGCAGTTCTTC	TRBV28	TRBD2	TRBJ2-1	-
CASTPTTGGPEFGPLHF	TGTGCCAGCACACCAACTACAGGGGGCCCCGAATTTGGACCCCTCCACTTT	TRBV19	TRBD1	TRBJ1-6	-
CASSVRTGRGTEAFF	TGTGCCAGCAGTGTTCGGACAGGGAGGGGCACTGAAGCTTTCTTT	TRBV27	TRBD1	TRBJ1-1	-
CASSLEGWDTEAFF	TGCGCCAGCAGCTTGGAGGGGTGGGACACTGAAGCTTTCTTT	TRBV5-1	-	TRBJ1-1	-
CASSLEGGWRTEAFF	TGTGCCAGCAGCTTAGAAGGGGGCTGGAGGACTGAAGCTTTCTTT	TRBV7-2	TRBD1	TRBJ1-1	-
CASSPPRATSGGKYF	TGTGCCAGCAGCCCGCCTAGAGCGACTAGCGGGGGAAAATATTTT	TRBV7-2	TRBD2	TRBJ2-3	-
CASTRQGLYNEKLFF	TGTGCCAGCACCCGACAGGGCCTCTATAATGAAAAACTGTTTTTT	TRBV11-2	TRBD1	TRBJ1-4	-
CASSYSGGGSSYEQYF	TGTGCCAGCAGTTACTCTGGGGGAGGTTCGTCCTACGAGCAGTACTTC	TRBV6-5	-	TRBJ2-7	once
CASSYDRDRELFF	TGTGCCAGCAGCTACGACAGGGACAGGGAGCTGTTTTTT	TRBV6-5	TRBD1	TRBJ2-2	-
CASSSRVRDYNEQFF	TGTGCCAGTAGCTCGAGGGTCCGGGATTACAATGAGCAGTTCTTC	TRBV19	-	TRBJ2-1	once
CASRSGVGEKLFF	TGTGCCAGCAGGTCGGGGGTTGGGGAAAAACTGTTTTTT	TRBV12-3/TRBV12-4	-	TRBJ1-4	-
CASSPFGLAGGSDTQYF	TGTGCCAGCTCACCTTTCGGACTAGCGGGAGGCTCAGATACGCAGTATTTT	TRBV18	TRBD2	TRBJ2-3	-